A single sample gave rise to the 5 T cell receptor beta chains below, sequenced in a study of blood T cell repertoires in COVID-19. The protocol was immunoSEQ multiplex PCR, while the TCRdb copy is restricted to in-frame clones and leaves out a portion. Here the sample spans a few hundred thousand clones, roughly 90% being singletons. Sequenced sample: peripheral blood. Receptors were obtained from a man younger than 30 who had recovered from COVID-19.

This chain uses TRBV12-5 with TRBJ2-1; 7 bases align to TRBD2. The CDR3 is made up of 14 amino acids. Trimming took 3 bases from V and 10 from J; bases not matched to a gene: 9. Germline CDR1 LGHNT, CDR2 FRNRAP. The CDR3 nucleotides read TGTGCTAGTGGTTTCATGTTGGGGGGGGACGAGCAGTTCTTC. Protein sequence: CASGFMLGGDEQFF.

The chain couples TRBV21-1 to TRBJ2-3; TRBD1, as called in the table, went unchecked against the DNA. TRBV21-1 is designated a pseudogene. There are 20 residues in the CDR3. The CDR3 loop reads CASSKFGDIKDRGNTDTQYF. For the CDR3, the DNA is TGTGCCAGCAGCAAATTCGGGGACATTAAGGACAGGGGGAACACAGATACGCAGTATTTT.

The CDR3 nucleotides read TGTGCCAGCAGCAAACGGACAGGAAGGAACACTGAAGCTTTCTTT. Its translation is CASSKRTGRNTEAFF. The genes are TRBV7-2 and TRBJ1-1; 7 positions match TRBD1. Germline assignment: CDR1 SGHTA and CDR2 FQGNSA. Unmatched junction bases numbered 7, after V lost 5 bases and J lost 1 base. The CDR3 totals 15 residues. The variable domain in full, with the rest retrieved from reference TRBV7-2 and TRBJ1-1, is GAGVSQSPSNKVTEKGKDVELRCDPISGHTALYWYRQSLGQGLEFLIYFQGNSAPDKSGLPSDRFSAERTGGSVSTLTIQRTQQEDSAVYLCASSKRTGRNTEAFFGQGTRLTVV.

Notes on this clone: The same CDR3 arises from other DNA sequences in this sample as well. This chain links TRBV19 with TRBJ1-1; no clear D. Trimming took off 1 base at V and 2 bases at J, with 5 bases between the two ends. This CDR3 region has 13 residues. Germline V gene data show CDR1 as LNHDA and CDR2 as SQIVND (reference sequence). The CDR3, as DNA: TGTGCCAGTAGTATAGGAGGTAACACTGAAGCTTTCTTT. It specifies CASSIGGNTEAFF.

The chain uses TRBV19 and TRBJ1-5, with D possibly matching TRBD1 (5 bases). V shed 3 bases and J shed 3 bases, with 9 bases lying between them. The CDR3 is 14 amino acids. Looked up from germline, CDR1 is LNHDA and CDR2 is SQIVND (reference sequence). The CDR3 protein is CASSIGGDNQPQHF. The CDR3, as DNA: TGTGCCAGTAGTATCGGGGGGGACAATCAGCCCCAGCATTTT. The complete variable domain, with remaining parts taken from reference TRBV19 and TRBJ1-5, reads DGGITQSPKYLFRKEGQNVTLSCEQNLNHDAMYWYRQDPGQGLRLIYYSQIVNDFQKGDIAEGYSVSREKKESFPLTVTSAQKNPTAFYLCASSIGGDNQPQHFGDGTRLSIL.